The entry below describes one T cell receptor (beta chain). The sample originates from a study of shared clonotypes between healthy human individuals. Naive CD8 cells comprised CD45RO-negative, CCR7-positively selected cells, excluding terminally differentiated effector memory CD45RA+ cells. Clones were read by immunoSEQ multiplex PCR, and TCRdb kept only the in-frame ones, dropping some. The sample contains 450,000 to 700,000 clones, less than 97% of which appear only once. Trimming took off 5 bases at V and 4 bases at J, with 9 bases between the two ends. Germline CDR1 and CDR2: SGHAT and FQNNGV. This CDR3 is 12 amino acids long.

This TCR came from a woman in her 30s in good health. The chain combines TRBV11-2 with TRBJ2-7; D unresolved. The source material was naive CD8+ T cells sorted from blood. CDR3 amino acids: CASSLLWYEQYF. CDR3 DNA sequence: TGTGCCAGCAGCCTACTGTGGTACGAGCAGTACTTC.